This T cell receptor beta chain originates from a study of coeliac disease. One frozen approximately 550,000-cell aliquot per fraction was sequenced. Only in-frame clones appear in the TCRdb table, and some are missing; sequencing was by immunoSEQ multiplex PCR. The sample holds 750 to 1,000 clones; around 50% are singletons and the top ten take 13%. The CDR3 is 12 residues long. Looked up from germline, CDR1 is GTSNPN and CDR2 is SVGIG (reference sequence). V was clipped by 1 base and J by 14 bases, with 17 bases between them. The chain carries TRBV30 and TRBJ1-1, with no clear D. Material: lamina propria lymphocytes from the gut. This sequence was found in a woman aged 50 to 65 with celiac disease on a gluten-free diet. CDR3 nucleotide sequence: TGTGCCTGGAGTGGAAAAGGACTGCCCGAGTTCTTT. Translation gives CAWSGKGLPEFF. The full variable domain, with the rest looked up from reference TRBV30 and TRBJ1-1, is SQTIHQWPATLVQPVGSPLSLECTVEGTSNPNLYWYRQAAGRGLQLLFYSVGIGQISSEVPQNLSASRPQDRQFILSSKKLLLSDSGFYLCAWSGKGLPEFFGQGTRLTVV.